The clone carrying this T cell receptor (beta chain) was found a few times. The antigen remains unidentified. This record belongs to a study of blood T cells in healthy people across ages. Whole-study results and caveats: Compared with aged donors, long-lived donors showed fewer expanded clones, suggesting selection. Samples with more naive T cells showed higher observed beta diversity. The fall in TCR beta diversity per million T cells was roughly linear with age.

Combining a sample-barcoded 5' primer with a J-beta primer mix, a second PCR ran for roughly 6 to 12 cycles. Each cDNA molecule, via a template-switch adaptor with 12 random nucleotides, was tagged. TCRdb passed the 5' RACE reads through MiXCR, listing each CDR3 protein once. The table records hundreds of thousands of distinct CDR3 sequences, roughly half of them present only once. The CDR3 covers 11 residues. V was cut by 5 bases and J by 11 bases, with 12 bases left in between. Germline CDR1 reads MNHEY; CDR2 reads SVGEGT. The rearrangement uses TRBV6-2 or TRBV6-3 and TRBJ1-1; D is unclear. Input material: blood. This sequence was found in an elderly woman in good health. The CDR3 DNA reads as TGTGCCAGCAGTGACGGAAACGAGGCTTTCTTT. It is translated as CASSDGNEAFF.